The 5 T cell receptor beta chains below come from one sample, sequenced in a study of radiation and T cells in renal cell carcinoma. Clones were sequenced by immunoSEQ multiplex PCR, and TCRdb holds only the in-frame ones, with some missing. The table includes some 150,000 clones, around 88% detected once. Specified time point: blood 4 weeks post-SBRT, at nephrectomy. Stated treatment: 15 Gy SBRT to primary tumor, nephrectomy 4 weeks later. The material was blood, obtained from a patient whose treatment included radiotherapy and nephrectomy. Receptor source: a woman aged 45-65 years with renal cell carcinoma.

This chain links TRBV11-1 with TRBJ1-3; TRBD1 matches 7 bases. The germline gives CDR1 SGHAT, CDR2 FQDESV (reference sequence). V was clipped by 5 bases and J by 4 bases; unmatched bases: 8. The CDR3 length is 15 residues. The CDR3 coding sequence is TGTGCCAGCAGCCTCGACAGGGAGGCAGGAAACACCATATATTTT. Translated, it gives CASSLDREAGNTIYF.

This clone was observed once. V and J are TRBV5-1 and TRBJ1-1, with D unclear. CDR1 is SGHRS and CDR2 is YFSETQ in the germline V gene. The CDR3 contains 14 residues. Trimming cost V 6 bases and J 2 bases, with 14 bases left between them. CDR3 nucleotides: TGCGCCAGCACCTCCGGAGTCCAAAACACTGAAGCTTTCTTT. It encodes CASTSGVQNTEAFF.

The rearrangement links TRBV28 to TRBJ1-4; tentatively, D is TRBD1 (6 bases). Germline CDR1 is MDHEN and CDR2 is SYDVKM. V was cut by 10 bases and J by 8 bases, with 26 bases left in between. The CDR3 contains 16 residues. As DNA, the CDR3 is TGTGCCATCTCCCTCGTTAGTTGGGGGCAGGGCGAAAAACTGTTTTTT. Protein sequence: CAISLVSWGQGEKLFF.

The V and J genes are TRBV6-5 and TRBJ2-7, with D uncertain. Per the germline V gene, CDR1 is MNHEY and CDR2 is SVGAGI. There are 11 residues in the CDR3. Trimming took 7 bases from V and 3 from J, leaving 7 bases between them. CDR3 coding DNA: TGTGCCAGCACCCACCGCTACGAGCAGTACTTC. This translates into CASTHRYEQYF.

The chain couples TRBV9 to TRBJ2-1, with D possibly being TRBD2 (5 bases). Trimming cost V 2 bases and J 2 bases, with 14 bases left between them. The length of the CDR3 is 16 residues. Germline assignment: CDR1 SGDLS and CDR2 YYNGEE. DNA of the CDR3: TGTGCCAGCAGCGTGGATGCGGCCGGGGCCTACAATGAGCAGTTCTTC. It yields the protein CASSVDAAGAYNEQFF.